The sequence of this T cell receptor (beta chain) was determined in a study of T cells in Graves' hyperthyroidism and ophthalmopathy. Losses at the gene ends were 2 bases for V and 4 bases for J; bases not matched to a gene: 2. The CDR3 sequence is 15 residues long. In germline, CDR1 is SEHNR, CDR2 FQNEAQ (reference sequence). In the ophthalmopathy cohort, Clinical Activity Score was at least 3, NOSPECS grade at least 4, and duration under 3 months. PBMCs were sourced from roughly 9.1 ml fresh peripheral blood. There were TCR beta CDR3 regions amplified from RNA transcripts. HTBI primers were employed in a first-round RT-PCR of the TCR CDR3. A single record per CDR3 protein comes from TCRdb applying MiXCR to the multiplex PCR reads. The table has 250,000 to 300,000 distinct CDR3 sequences, over 15% seen once; the top ten hold roughly 53%.

Sample: blood. This rearrangement joins TRBV7-9 to TRBJ2-2; 9 bases match TRBD2. This clonotype was obtained from an older woman with Graves' ophthalmopathy. CDR3 nucleotide sequence: TGTGCCAGCAGCTTACTAGCGGGGCCCACCGGGGAGCTGTTTTTT. Protein sequence: CASSLLAGPTGELFF.